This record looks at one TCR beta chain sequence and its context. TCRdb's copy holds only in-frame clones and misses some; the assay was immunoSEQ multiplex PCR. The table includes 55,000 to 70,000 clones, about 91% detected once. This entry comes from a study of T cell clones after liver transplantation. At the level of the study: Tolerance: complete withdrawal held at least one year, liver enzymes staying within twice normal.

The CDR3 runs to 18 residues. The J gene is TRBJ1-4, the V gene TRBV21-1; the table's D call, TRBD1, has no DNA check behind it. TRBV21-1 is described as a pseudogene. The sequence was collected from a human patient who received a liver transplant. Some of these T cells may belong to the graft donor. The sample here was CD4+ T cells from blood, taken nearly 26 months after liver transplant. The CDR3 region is CASSPPTGGVATNEKLFF. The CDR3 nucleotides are TGTGCCAGCAGCCCACCGACAGGGGGCGTTGCAACTAATGAAAAACTGTTTTTT.